Below are 2 T cell receptor beta chains sequenced from a single sample in a study of blood T cell repertoires in COVID-19. Method: immunoSEQ multiplex PCR; TCRdb's copy keeps in-frame clones and lacks some. Here the sample spans some 150,000 clones, around 73% being singletons. The sequenced sample consisted of PBMCs or T cells enriched from blood (not recorded which). These receptors were taken from a woman between 45 and 60 years old who had recovered from COVID-19.

This clone showed up many times. This sequence joins TRBV30 and TRBJ1-6; tentatively, D is TRBD1 (6 bases). Per germline, CDR1 GTSNPN and CDR2 SVGIG (reference sequence). This CDR3 is built from 16 residues. Trimming cost V 6 bases and J 0 bases, with 15 bases left between them. CDR3 amino acids: CACIRGKSSYNSPLHF. CDR3 DNA sequence: TGTGCCTGCATAAGGGGGAAGAGCTCCTATAATTCACCCCTCCACTTT.

The chain recombines TRBV19 with TRBJ2-1, with D perhaps matching TRBD2 (5 bases). CDR1 and CDR2 (germline): LNHDA, SQIVND (reference sequence). Deletions cut 0 bases from V and 0 bases from J, with 9 bases between. There are 16 residues in the CDR3. The DNA for the CDR3 is TGTGCCAGTAGTATAGATGTTGGGAGCTCCTACAATGAGCAGTTCTTC. It encodes CASSIDVGSSYNEQFF.